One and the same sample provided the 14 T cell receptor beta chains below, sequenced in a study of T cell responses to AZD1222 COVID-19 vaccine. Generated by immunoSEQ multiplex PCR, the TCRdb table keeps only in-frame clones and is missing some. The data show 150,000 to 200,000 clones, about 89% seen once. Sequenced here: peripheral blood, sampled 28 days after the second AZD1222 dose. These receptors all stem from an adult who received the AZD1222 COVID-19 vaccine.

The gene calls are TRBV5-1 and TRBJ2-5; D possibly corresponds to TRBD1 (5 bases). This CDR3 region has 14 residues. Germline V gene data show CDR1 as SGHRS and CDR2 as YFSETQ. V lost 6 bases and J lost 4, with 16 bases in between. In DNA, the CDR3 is TGCGCCAGCACTGAGACCCCGCAGGGAGAGACCCAGTACTTC. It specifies CASTETPQGETQYF.

The CDR3 sequence: CASRLGNTNTEAFF. CDR3 bases: TGTGCCAGCAGACTGGGGAACACGAACACTGAAGCTTTCTTT. V and J are TRBV5-4 and TRBJ1-1; no firm D call. Germline values: CDR1 SGHNT, CDR2 YYREEE (reference sequence). CDR3 length equals 14 residues. Trimming removed 5 bases from V and 1 base from J, with 12 bases in between.

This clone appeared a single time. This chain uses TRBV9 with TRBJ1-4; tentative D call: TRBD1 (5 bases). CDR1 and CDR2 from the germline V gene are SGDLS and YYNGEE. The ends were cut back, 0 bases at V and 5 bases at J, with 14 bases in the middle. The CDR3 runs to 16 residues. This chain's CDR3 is CASSVGPWGRNEKLFF. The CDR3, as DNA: TGTGCCAGCAGCGTAGGGCCCTGGGGCCGAAATGAAAAACTGTTTTTT.

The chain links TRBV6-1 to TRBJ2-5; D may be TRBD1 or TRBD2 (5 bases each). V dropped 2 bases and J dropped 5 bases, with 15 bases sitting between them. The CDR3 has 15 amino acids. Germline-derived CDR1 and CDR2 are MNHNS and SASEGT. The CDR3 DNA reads TGTGCCAGCAGTGAATATCCAGGGACGGGGGAGACCCAGTACTTC. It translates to CASSEYPGTGETQYF.

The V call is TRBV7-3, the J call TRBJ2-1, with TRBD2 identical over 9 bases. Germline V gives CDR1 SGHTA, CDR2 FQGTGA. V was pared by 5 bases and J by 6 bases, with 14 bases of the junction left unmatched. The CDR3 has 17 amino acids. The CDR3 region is CASSPSPEREDSNEQFF. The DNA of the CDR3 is TGTGCCAGCAGCCCCTCACCCGAGCGGGAGGACTCCAATGAGCAGTTCTTC. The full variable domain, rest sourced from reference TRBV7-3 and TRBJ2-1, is GAGVSQTPSNKVTEKGKYVELRCDPISGHTALYWYRQSLGQGPEFLIYFQGTGAADDSGLPNDRFFAVRPEGSVSTLKIQRTERGDSAVYLCASSPSPEREDSNEQFFGPGTRLTVL.

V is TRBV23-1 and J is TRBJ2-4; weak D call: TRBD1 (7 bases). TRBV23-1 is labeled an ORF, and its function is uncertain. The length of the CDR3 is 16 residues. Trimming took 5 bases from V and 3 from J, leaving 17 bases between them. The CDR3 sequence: CASSTTGAGGKNIQYF. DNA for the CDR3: TGCGCCAGCAGTACAACAGGGGCCGGGGGCAAAAACATTCAGTACTTC.

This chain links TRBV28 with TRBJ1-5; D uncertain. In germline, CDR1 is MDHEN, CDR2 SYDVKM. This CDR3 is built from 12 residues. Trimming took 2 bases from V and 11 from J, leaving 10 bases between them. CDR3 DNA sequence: TGTGCCAGCAGTTTACCCAGCCTCTCCCAGCATTTT. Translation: CASSLPSLSQHF.

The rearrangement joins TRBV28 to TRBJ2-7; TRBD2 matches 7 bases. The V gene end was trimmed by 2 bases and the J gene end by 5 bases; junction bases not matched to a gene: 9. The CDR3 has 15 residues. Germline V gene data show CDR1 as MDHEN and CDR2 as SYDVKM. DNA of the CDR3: TGTGCCAGCAGTTTACCGCGGGCGGGAGATCACGAGCAGTACTTC. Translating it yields CASSLPRAGDHEQYF. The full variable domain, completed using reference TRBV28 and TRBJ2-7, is DVKVTQSSRYLVKRTGEKVFLECVQDMDHENMFWYRQDPGLGLRLIYFSYDVKMKEKGDIPEGYSVSREKKERFSLILESASTNQTSMYLCASSLPRAGDHEQYFGPGTRLTVT.

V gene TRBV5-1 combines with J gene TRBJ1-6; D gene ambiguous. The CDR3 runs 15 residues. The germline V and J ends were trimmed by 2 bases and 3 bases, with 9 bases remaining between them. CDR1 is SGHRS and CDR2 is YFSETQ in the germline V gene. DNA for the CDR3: TGCGCCAGCAGCTTACCACGGAACTATAATTCACCCCTCCACTTT. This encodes CASSLPRNYNSPLHF.

The CDR3 DNA is TGCGCCAGCAGCGCAACACAACAGCCCGAGCAGTACTTC. It encodes CASSATQQPEQYF. The chain uses TRBV5-1 and TRBJ2-7; D uncertain. Germline CDR1 reads SGHRS; CDR2 reads YFSETQ. V was shortened by 4 bases and J by 6 bases, with 14 bases between the two germline ends. CDR3 length equals 13 residues. Complete variable domain (other parts from reference TRBV5-1 and TRBJ2-7): KAGVTQTPRYLIKTRGQQVTLSCSPISGHRSVSWYQQTPGQGLQFLFEYFSETQRNKGNFPGRFSGRQFSNSRSEMNVSTLELGDSALYLCASSATQQPEQYFGPGTRLTVT.

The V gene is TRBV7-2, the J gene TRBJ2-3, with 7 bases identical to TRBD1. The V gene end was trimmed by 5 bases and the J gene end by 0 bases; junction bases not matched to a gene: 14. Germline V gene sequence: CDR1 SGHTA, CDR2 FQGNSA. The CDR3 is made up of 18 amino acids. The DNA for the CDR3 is TGTGCCAGCAGCCGGAAGGGGGCAGTTGGAGCTAGCACAGATACGCAGTATTTT. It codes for CASSRKGAVGASTDTQYF.

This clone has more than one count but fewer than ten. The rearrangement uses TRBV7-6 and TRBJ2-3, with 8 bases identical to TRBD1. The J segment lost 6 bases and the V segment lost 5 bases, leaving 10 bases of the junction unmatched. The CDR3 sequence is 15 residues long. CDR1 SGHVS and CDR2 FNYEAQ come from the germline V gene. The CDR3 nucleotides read TGTGCCAGCAGCAAAGACAGGGGTGGAGGGGATACGCAGTATTTT. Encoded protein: CASSKDRGGGDTQYF.

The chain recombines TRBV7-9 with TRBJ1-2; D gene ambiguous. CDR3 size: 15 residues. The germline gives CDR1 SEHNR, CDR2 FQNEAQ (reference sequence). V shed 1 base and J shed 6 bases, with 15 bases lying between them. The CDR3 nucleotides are TGTGCCAGCAGCTTAGGCGCCTTAACCCAGGATGGCTACACCTTC. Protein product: CASSLGALTQDGYTF.

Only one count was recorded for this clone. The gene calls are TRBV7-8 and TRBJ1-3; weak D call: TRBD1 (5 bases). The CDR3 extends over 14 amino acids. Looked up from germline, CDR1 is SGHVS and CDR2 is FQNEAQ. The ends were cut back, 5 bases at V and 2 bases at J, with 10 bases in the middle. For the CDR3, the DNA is TGTGCCAGCAGCCGAGGGGAGGCTGGAAACACCATATATTTT. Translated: CASSRGEAGNTIYF.